These 3 T cell receptor beta chains share one sample of origin, sequenced in a study of T cells in Graves' hyperthyroidism and ophthalmopathy. What was amplified from RNA transcripts were TCR beta CDR3 regions. First-round RT-PCR with HTBI primers amplified the TCR CDR3 region. MiXCR, applied by TCRdb to the multiplex PCR reads, yields one record per CDR3 protein. The table has hundreds of thousands of distinct CDR3 sequences, around 15% seen once; the top ten hold about 14%. Material: blood. These receptors came from a woman aged 40 to 50 with Graves' hyperthyroidism.

This sequence joins TRBV20-1 and TRBJ2-1; D call uncertain. The germline V gene encodes CDR1 DFQATT and CDR2 SNEGSKA (reference sequence). V lost 6 bases to trimming and J lost 7 bases, with 16 bases between them. The CDR3 has 13 amino acids. CDR3 residues: CSATVRARNEQFF. The CDR3 DNA is TGCAGTGCGACGGTAAGGGCCAGGAATGAGCAGTTCTTC.

The V call is TRBV6-1, the J call TRBJ1-6; TRBD1 aligns across 7 bases. The CDR3 has 14 amino acids. Germline CDR1 MNHNS, CDR2 SASEGT. Trimming at V came to 7 bases and at J to 5 bases, leaving 5 bases not matched to a gene. This chain's CDR3 is CASIRGTDNSPLHF. The CDR3 bases are TGTGCCAGCATACGTGGGACAGATAATTCACCCCTCCACTTT.

This clonotype was counted between two and nine times. J is TRBJ1-1 and V is TRBV19; the D gene is possibly TRBD1 (6 bases). CDR1 is LNHDA and CDR2 is SQIVND in the germline V gene (reference sequence). This CDR3 spans 15 amino acids. V lost 7 bases and J 1 base, leaving 16 bases between the germline ends. Here the CDR3 reads CASTLAQGTNTEAFF. DNA of the CDR3: TGTGCCAGTACGCTAGCCCAGGGGACGAACACTGAAGCTTTCTTT.